This T cell receptor beta chain comes out of a study of T cell repertoires in cytomegalovirus infection. Germline lookup yields CDR1 MNHEY and CDR2 SMNVEV (reference sequence). CDR3 length equals 14 residues. V was shortened by 3 bases and J by 6 bases, with 11 bases between the two germline ends. Only a few counts were recorded for this clonotype. What it binds is not known. Whole-study findings and limits: The response measured ex vivo was dominated by TCR beta clonotypes (HLA-C-restricted and CMV-specific).

TCRdb used MiXCR to reprocess the reads, holding one entry per CDR3 protein. The profile shows about 180,000 distinct CDR3 sequences, about 15% of them singletons. This rearrangement joins TRBV27 to TRBJ2-2, with a tentative D call TRBD2 (5 bases). The source material was CD8+ T cells from PBMCs. This receptor was taken from a human donor in good health (CMV status not recorded). Some clones in this sample may be carry-over from other donors' samples. In nucleotides, the CDR3 is TGTGCCAGCAGTTTGGGTAGCGCCCCCGGGGAGCTGTTTTTT. Its protein product is CASSLGSAPGELFF.